This T cell receptor beta chain was found in a study of T cell repertoires in cytomegalovirus infection. Study details: Public TCR beta signatures were indicative of both CMV infection and a matching HLA type.

V lost 3 bases, J lost 7 bases, and 6 bases stayed unmatched. CDR1 is SGHTA and CDR2 is FQGTGA in the germline V gene. The length of the CDR3 is 15 residues. The table lists this clonotype with many counts. MiXCR, run by TCRdb on the reads, gives a single entry per CDR3 protein. The profile shows about 240,000 distinct CDR3 sequences, 12% of them singletons. The gene calls are TRBV7-3 and TRBJ2-2; 9 nucleotides match TRBD1. This sequence was found in a human donor in good health (CMV status not recorded). Some clones in this sample may be carry-over from other donors' samples. The sample consisted of PBMCs. The CDR3 protein is CASSLQTGGVGELFF. The CDR3 DNA sequence: TGTGCCAGCAGCTTGCAGACAGGGGGGGTCGGGGAGCTGTTTTTT. Full variable domain (rest looked up from reference TRBV7-3 and TRBJ2-2): GAGVSQTPSNKVTEKGKYVELRCDPISGHTALYWYRQSLGQGPEFLIYFQGTGAADDSGLPNDRFFAVRPEGSVSTLKIQRTERGDSAVYLCASSLQTGGVGELFFGEGSRLTVL.